A single sample is the source of the 15 T cell receptor beta chains below, sequenced in a study of T cell changes during pregnancy in multiple sclerosis. Assay: immunoSEQ multiplex PCR; the TCRdb copy retains only in-frame clones and omits some. The table lists almost 50,000 clones, approximately 90% of them singletons, with more than 8.5% in the top ten. Sequenced material: CD8+ T cells from peripheral blood mononuclear cells, taken after pregnancy. These receptors were collected from a female donor with multiple sclerosis, enrolled in a pregnancy study.

The chain employs TRBV7-9 and TRBJ2-1; TRBD2 agrees at 9 bases. V lost 5 bases to trimming and J lost 4 bases; unmatched junction nucleotides: 6. CDR1 and CDR2 from the germline V gene are SEHNR and FQNEAQ (reference sequence). The CDR3 has 15 amino acids. The CDR3 nucleotides are TGTGCCAGCAGCAGCCAGCGGGGGGCATACAATGAGCAGTTCTTC. This gives the protein CASSSQRGAYNEQFF.

The chain uses TRBV14 and TRBJ2-7; D possibly corresponds to TRBD1 (7 bases). The CDR3 covers 15 residues. CDR1 is SGHDN and CDR2 is FVKESK in the germline V gene. Trimming left V 1 base short and J 2 bases short, with 12 bases between. The CDR3 DNA is TGTGCCAGCAGCCAAGGCAGGGGGGAAACCTACGAGCAGTACTTC. Translated: CASSQGRGETYEQYF.

The CDR3 DNA sequence: TGTGCCAGCTCACCTATTAGCGATGAAAAACTGTTTTTT. This encodes CASSPISDEKLFF. The V gene is TRBV18, the J gene TRBJ1-4, with D uncertain. Trimming took 3 bases from V and 6 from J, leaving 8 bases between them. CDR1 is KGHSH, CDR2 LQKENI, per germline. This CDR3 comprises 13 residues.

The V gene is TRBV6-5, the J gene TRBJ1-1; D is perhaps TRBD1 (5 bases). The CDR3 spans 14 residues. Germline V gives CDR1 MNHEY, CDR2 SVGAGI. V lost 2 bases, J lost 4 bases, and 11 bases lay in between. CDR3 region: CASSYTQVSTEAFF. CDR3 sequence (DNA): TGTGCCAGCAGTTACACACAGGTGAGCACTGAAGCTTTCTTT.

The sample holds one count of this clone. This sequence joins TRBV7-9 and TRBJ2-1; 7 nucleotides line up with TRBD2. With V trimmed by 2 bases and J by 7 bases, 8 bases remained unmatched. The length of the CDR3 is 15 residues. Germline loops: CDR1 SEHNR, CDR2 FQNEAQ (reference sequence). The CDR3 loop is CASSLLRGLLNEQFF. CDR3 coding DNA: TGTGCCAGCAGCTTACTGCGGGGGTTGTTAAATGAGCAGTTCTTC.

The V and J genes are TRBV7-6 and TRBJ1-2, with TRBD1 matching 7 bases. CDR1 is SGHVS, CDR2 FNYEAQ, per germline. V lost 4 bases and J lost 8; bases outside the gene matches: 4. CDR3 length: 12 amino acids. CDR3: CASSSTGIGYTF. The CDR3 DNA reads as TGTGCCAGCAGCTCGACAGGGATCGGCTACACCTTC.

In this sample, this clone turned up once. The genes are TRBV9 and TRBJ2-1; 10 bases align to TRBD2. Germline V gives CDR1 SGDLS, CDR2 YYNGEE. The junction had 8 bases not matched to a gene; V was cut back by 5 bases and J by 6 bases. This CDR3 contains 15 residues. The CDR3 is CASRGERGGFNEQFF. The CDR3 DNA is TGTGCCAGCAGAGGCGAGCGGGGGGGCTTCAATGAGCAGTTCTTC.

The chain carries TRBV7-8 and TRBJ1-6, with D maybe TRBD1 (5 bases). V was cut by 6 bases and J by 6 bases, with 15 bases left in between. The CDR3 length is 15 residues. CDR1 and CDR2 from the germline V gene are SGHVS and FQNEAQ. CDR3 loop: CASRTNRGSNSPLHF. The DNA for the CDR3 is TGTGCCAGCAGAACAAATAGGGGAAGTAATTCACCCCTCCACTTT. The complete variable domain, with remaining parts taken from reference TRBV7-8 and TRBJ1-6, reads GAGVSQSPRYKVAKRGQDVALRCDPISGHVSLFWYQQALGQGPEFLTYFQNEAQLDKSGLPSDRFFAERPEGSVSTLKIQRTQQEDSAVYLCASRTNRGSNSPLHFGNGTRLTVT.

This chain links TRBV5-1 with TRBJ1-3; the D gene is possibly TRBD1 (5 bases). CDR3 length equals 17 residues. The germline V gene has CDR1 SGHRS and CDR2 YFSETQ. V shed 4 bases and J shed 0 bases, with 17 bases lying between them. The CDR3 region is CASSPRPGVPSGNTIYF. In nucleotides, the CDR3 is TGCGCCAGCAGCCCCCGGCCGGGGGTGCCCTCTGGAAACACCATATATTTT.

This clone was counted once. The CDR3, as DNA: TGCGCCAGCAGCTTGCGGGGACAGGGTGAGATCCCCGAGCAGTACTTC. Amino acids: CASSLRGQGEIPEQYF. The chain couples TRBV5-1 to TRBJ2-7; 9 bases agree with TRBD1. V was pared by 1 base and J by 6 bases, with 11 bases of the junction left unmatched. The CDR3 extends over 16 amino acids. Germline V gene data show CDR1 as SGHRS and CDR2 as YFSETQ. Combining the CDR3 with reference TRBV5-1 and TRBJ2-7 gives the whole variable domain KAGVTQTPRYLIKTRGQQVTLSCSPISGHRSVSWYQQTPGQGLQFLFEYFSETQRNKGNFPGRFSGRQFSNSRSEMNVSTLELGDSALYLCASSLRGQGEIPEQYFGPGTRLTVT.

The V call is TRBV19, the J call TRBJ2-3; 8 bases agree with TRBD2. The CDR3 contains 15 residues. From germline, CDR1 is LNHDA and CDR2 SQIVND (reference sequence). Unmatched junction bases numbered 7, after V lost 4 bases and J lost 4 bases. CDR3 loop: CASSTDPAGADTQYF. The DNA of the CDR3 is TGTGCCAGTAGTACTGACCCAGCGGGAGCAGATACGCAGTATTTT.

The chain links TRBV7-2 to TRBJ1-6, with no clear D. The CDR3 has 16 residues. Trimming cost V 1 base and J 5 bases, with 12 bases left between them. The V gene's germline CDR1 is SGHTA and CDR2 FQGNSA. The CDR3 DNA reads TGTGCCAGCAGCTTAGGTGTAGTTTATGATAATTCACCCCTCCACTTT. It translates to CASSLGVVYDNSPLHF.

The chain couples TRBV19 to TRBJ1-5, with D possibly TRBD1 on 6 matching bases. This CDR3 has 15 residues. CDR1 is LNHDA, CDR2 SQIVND, per germline (reference sequence). Trimming removed 6 bases at V and 2 bases at J, with 14 bases between. CDR3 protein: CASSSYRAGNQPQHF. CDR3 DNA sequence: TGTGCCAGTAGCAGTTACAGGGCCGGCAATCAGCCCCAGCATTTT.

This chain links TRBV18 with TRBJ1-1, with no clear D. CDR3 length: 17 amino acids. V was trimmed by 0 bases and J by 1 base, leaving 15 bases between them. Germline CDR1 is KGHSH and CDR2 is LQKENI. The CDR3 protein is CASSPPRGNPSNTEAFF. CDR3 DNA sequence: TGTGCCAGCTCACCACCACGGGGTAACCCCTCGAACACTGAAGCTTTCTTT.

The chain has TRBV9 and TRBJ1-2; a weak D match, TRBD1 (6 bases). V lost 4 bases to trimming and J lost 13 bases, with 17 bases between them. This CDR3 is built from 12 residues. CDR1 and CDR2 (germline): SGDLS, YYNGEE. The CDR3 region has the DNA TGTGCCAGCAGCCGGGGAGGGGGACACTCCACCTTC. Protein: CASSRGGGHSTF.